The source of this TCR beta chain is a study of shared clonotypes between healthy human individuals. Worth noting for this clone: The sample contains more than one DNA sequence encoding this CDR3.

For each subset, genomic DNA was distributed in equal portions over several immunoSEQ plates. On sorted subsets, replicate PCRs used 150 to 250 ng DNA, or about 33,000 T cell genomes. In the source study's methods: As immunoSEQ supplied junction-only sequences (without quality scores), filtering differed. TCRdb's table, derived via immunoSEQ multiplex PCR, lists solely in-frame clones and lacks some. V and J calls and clone size are as listed in that table; D and trimming were resolved from the DNA. The table has about 2 million clones, about 95% seen once. The CDR3 has 15 amino acids. Germline trimming cut 5 bases from V and 0 bases from J; bases unmatched to any gene: 4. CDR1 and CDR2 (germline): LNHDA, SQIVND (reference sequence). Naive CD8 cells lacked CD45RO, underwent positive selection for CCR7 and left out terminally differentiated effector memory CD45RA+ cells.

The receptor was derived from a man younger than 35 in good health. This chain connects TRBV19 to TRBJ1-5, with 7 bases matching TRBD1. The sequenced material came from naive CD8+ T cells sorted from blood. The DNA for the CDR3 is TGTGCCAGTAGTTACGACAGGGATAGCAATCAGCCCCAGCATTTT. Its protein is CASSYDRDSNQPQHF.